The 25 T cell receptor beta chains in this list originate from one sample, sequenced in a study of CD4+ T cells in melanoma. Sequenced by immunoSEQ multiplex PCR; TCRdb stores in-frame clones only, minus some. The repertoire holds 15,000 to 20,000 clones, roughly 80% seen once, with approximately 5.1% in the top ten. The sample comprised cells from a culture (not recorded whether cultured in vitro). These receptors came from a human donor with melanoma.

V and J are TRBV21-1 and TRBJ1-2; the table's D gene call, TRBD1, was not cross checked with the DNA. TRBV21-1 is deemed a pseudogene. The CDR3 runs to 14 residues. The CDR3 reads CASSPQDRGYGYTF. The CDR3 DNA reads as TGTGCCAGCAGCCCCCAAGACAGGGGCTATGGCTACACCTTC.

The rearrangement joins TRBV30 to TRBJ1-2, with TRBD1 as a possible D gene (5 bases). CDR1 GTSNPN and CDR2 SVGIG come from the germline V gene (reference sequence). Trimming left V 0 bases short and J 4 bases short, with 12 bases between. The CDR3 extends over 14 amino acids. Written as DNA, the CDR3 is TGTGCCTGGAGTGTGGGGCTCGTTCGCTATGGCTACACCTTC. Translated, it gives CAWSVGLVRYGYTF.

The CDR3 here is CASSYGSGGGYNEQFF. DNA for the CDR3: TGTGCCAGCAGTTACGGGAGCGGGGGAGGTTACAATGAGCAGTTCTTC. V and J are TRBV6-5 and TRBJ2-1; 8 nucleotides match TRBD2. Germline V gives CDR1 MNHEY, CDR2 SVGAGI. The CDR3 is 16 amino acids. V trimming: 2 bases; J trimming: 4 bases; junction bases outside the gene matches: 7.

The V gene is TRBV27, the J gene TRBJ2-2, with TRBD2 matching 14 bases. The CDR3 has 19 amino acids. V gave up 2 bases and J gave up 3 bases; unmatched junction bases: 8. Germline-derived CDR1 and CDR2 are MNHEY and SMNVEV (reference sequence). CDR3 nucleotide sequence: TGTGCCAGCAGTTTACGGACTAGCGGGGGGTTAGGGTACACCGGGGAGCTGTTTTTT. It yields the protein CASSLRTSGGLGYTGELFF.

The CDR3 nucleotides are TGTGCCAGCAGTAGCGCCCTCGCGGGCACCGGGGAGCTGTTTTTT. It translates to CASSSALAGTGELFF. This chain uses TRBV27 with TRBJ2-2; D may be TRBD2 (5 bases). This CDR3 region has 15 residues. Germline V CDR1 and CDR2: MNHEY, SMNVEV (reference sequence). V was clipped by 5 bases and J by 4 bases, with 14 bases between them.

V gene TRBV5-1 combines with J gene TRBJ1-6; unclear D gene. CDR1 SGHRS and CDR2 YFSETQ come from the germline V gene. Trimming shortened V by 0 bases and J by 5 bases, and 9 bases separated the two germline ends. The CDR3 is 15 amino acids. CDR3 region: CASSLASQDNSPLHF. In DNA, the CDR3 is TGCGCCAGCAGCTTGGCATCCCAGGATAATTCACCCCTCCACTTT.

The sample holds a few counts of this clone. Other DNA sequences from this sample encode an identical CDR3 as well. The genes are TRBV6-5 and TRBJ2-1; 11 nucleotides align to TRBD2. V trimming: 5 bases; J trimming: 6 bases; junction bases outside the gene matches: 3. The germline V gene encodes CDR1 MNHEY and CDR2 SVGAGI. The CDR3 totals 14 residues. The CDR3 DNA reads as TGTGCCAGCAGTCGACTAGCGGGGCCCAATGAGCAGTTCTTC. Translated, it gives CASSRLAGPNEQFF.

The CDR3 DNA follows: TGCGCCAGCAGCTGGTTTGGGGGGAAGGAAGAGACCCAGTACTTC. Protein product: CASSWFGGKEETQYF. The chain carries TRBV5-1 and TRBJ2-5; the D gene is possibly TRBD2 (6 bases). Trimming left V 3 bases short and J 3 bases short, with 15 bases between. The CDR3 spans 15 residues. The germline V gene has CDR1 SGHRS and CDR2 YFSETQ.

This clone was detected a few times. This chain links TRBV2 with TRBJ1-2, with a possible D match to TRBD1 (5 bases). The CDR3 loop spans 15 amino acids. Germline values: CDR1 SNHLY, CDR2 FYNNEI. V was clipped by 2 bases and J by 5 bases, with 15 bases between them. The CDR3 protein is CASSERGRVLYGYTF. The CDR3, as DNA: TGTGCCAGCAGTGAAAGGGGCCGGGTCCTGTATGGCTACACCTTC.

The chain uses TRBV4-1 and TRBJ2-7, with D maybe TRBD1 (5 bases). CDR1 is MGHRA, CDR2 YSYEKL, per germline. The CDR3 is 14 amino acids. The V end lost 1 base, the J end lost 2 bases, and 9 bases lay between the germline ends. The CDR3 protein is CASSQGSRAYEQYF. CDR3 in DNA: TGCGCCAGCAGCCAAGGCAGCAGGGCCTACGAGCAGTACTTC.

V gene TRBV6-5 combines with J gene TRBJ1-5, with D unclear. Trimming removed 5 bases at V and 4 bases at J, with 9 bases between. There are 13 residues in the CDR3. Germline V gene sequence: CDR1 MNHEY, CDR2 SVGAGI. For the CDR3, the DNA is TGTGCCAGCAGTGCTCTACAGAATCAGCCCCAGCATTTT. This gives the protein CASSALQNQPQHF.

This chain connects TRBV25-1 to TRBJ2-3, with 7 bases identical to TRBD1. Germline CDR1 reads MGHDK; CDR2 reads SYGVNS. V was pared by 2 bases and J by 2 bases, with 7 bases of the junction left unmatched. This CDR3 has 16 amino acids. This CDR3 reads CASSEQWTGDTDTQYF. The DNA for the CDR3 is TGTGCCAGCAGTGAACAGTGGACAGGAGACACAGATACGCAGTATTTT.

This chain joins TRBV13 and TRBJ1-1; D may be TRBD1 (5 bases). V was pared by 3 bases and J by 2 bases, with 13 bases between. Germline V gene sequence: CDR1 PRHDT, CDR2 FYEKMQ (reference sequence). The CDR3 length is 15 residues. CDR3 amino acids: CASSFRVGLNTEAFF. The CDR3 nucleotides are TGTGCCAGCAGCTTCAGGGTCGGCCTCAACACTGAAGCTTTCTTT.

This clone appeared a single time. The chain joins TRBV5-1 to TRBJ2-3; TRBD2 aligns across 10 bases. The V segment lost 4 bases and the J segment 1 base; nucleotides outside the gene matches: 3. The germline CDR1 and CDR2 sequences are SGHRS and YFSETQ. This CDR3 is 15 amino acids long. The CDR3 sequence: CASSLGTSGTDTQYF. The CDR3 nucleotides are TGCGCCAGCAGCCTCGGGACTAGCGGCACAGATACGCAGTATTTT.

This sequence joins TRBV9 and TRBJ1-6; D ambiguous. This CDR3 is built from 16 residues. Germline V CDR1 and CDR2: SGDLS, YYNGEE. Trimming stripped 0 bases from V and 9 bases from J, with 16 bases between. The CDR3 bases are TGTGCCAGCAGCGTAGCGGGGATGACGGGAGTTTCACCCCTCCACTTT. Protein product: CASSVAGMTGVSPLHF. The variable domain in full, completed from reference TRBV9 and TRBJ1-6, reads DSGVTQTPKHLITATGQRVTLRCSPRSGDLSVYWYQQSLDQGLQFLIQYYNGEERAKGNILERFSAQQFPDLHSELNLSSLELGDSALYFCASSVAGMTGVSPLHFGNGTRLTVT.

The chain couples TRBV30 to TRBJ1-5; 7 bases fit TRBD1. The CDR3 consists of 14 residues. The J segment lost 10 bases and the V segment lost 4 bases, leaving 13 bases of the junction unmatched. Germline lookup yields CDR1 GTSNPN and CDR2 SVGIG (reference sequence). The CDR3 is CAWKTAGGISPQHF. The CDR3 coding sequence is TGTGCCTGGAAGACCGCAGGGGGGATCAGCCCCCAGCATTTT.

The chain couples TRBV6-6 to TRBJ1-3; tentative D call: TRBD1 (6 bases). V dropped 2 bases and J dropped 0 bases, with 8 bases sitting between them. CDR1 and CDR2 (germline): MNHNY, SVGAGI (reference sequence). This CDR3 spans 15 amino acids. The CDR3 loop is CASSYDRSSGNTIYF. DNA for the CDR3: TGTGCCAGCAGTTACGACAGGAGCTCTGGAAACACCATATATTTT.

The chain recombines TRBV2 with TRBJ2-7; D gene uncertain. Germline CDR1 and CDR2: SNHLY and FYNNEI. The CDR3 has 13 residues. The ends were cut back, 6 bases at V and 2 bases at J, with 11 bases in the middle. This CDR3 reads CASSRPVTYEQYF. The CDR3 DNA is TGTGCCAGCAGCCGGCCAGTCACCTACGAGCAGTACTTC.

The V call is TRBV6-5, the J call TRBJ2-5; 8 bases are shared with TRBD2. Losses at the gene ends were 6 bases for V and 7 bases for J; bases not matched to a gene: 13. The CDR3 length is 15 residues. Germline loops: CDR1 MNHEY, CDR2 SVGAGI. The CDR3 reads CASRFTGGLPGTQYF. The DNA of the CDR3 is TGTGCCAGCAGATTCACGGGGGGGCTTCCTGGGACCCAGTACTTC.

The J gene is TRBJ2-2, the V gene TRBV5-1; 12 bases map to TRBD1. Germline CDR1 and CDR2: SGHRS and YFSETQ. V shed 4 bases and J 4 bases; nucleotides not matched to a gene: 5. This CDR3 is built from 16 residues. The CDR3, as DNA: TGCGCCAGCAGCGCTGGGACAGGGGGCTTCACCGGGGAGCTGTTTTTT. The encoded protein is CASSAGTGGFTGELFF.

V gene TRBV4-1 combines with J gene TRBJ1-5, with D unclear. Deletions cut 1 base from V and 6 bases from J, with 13 bases between. The CDR3 length is 15 residues. Germline-derived CDR1 and CDR2 are MGHRA and YSYEKL. The CDR3 loop reads CASSQARMKGQPQHF. The CDR3 DNA follows: TGCGCCAGCAGCCAAGCCAGGATGAAAGGTCAGCCCCAGCATTTT.

This clone was seen a few times. The chain links TRBV11-2 to TRBJ1-3, with TRBD1 identical over 7 bases. V trimming: 5 bases; J trimming: 5 bases; junction bases outside the gene matches: 9. Germline values: CDR1 SGHAT, CDR2 FQNNGV. The CDR3 totals 15 residues. The DNA of the CDR3 is TGTGCCAGCAGCCGAATCGGACAGGAACGAAACACCATATATTTT. This sequence encodes CASSRIGQERNTIYF.

As for this clone: A read error may account for a junction end that differs from germline. The CDR3 here is CASSQERRGRPMNF. In nucleotides, the CDR3 is TGCGCCAGCAGCCAAGAAAGGAGAGGGAGACCTATGAATTTC. This chain uses TRBV4-1 with TRBJ2-7; maybe TRBD2 (5 bases). Germline loops: CDR1 MGHRA, CDR2 YSYEKL. This CDR3 spans 14 amino acids.

CDR3 in DNA: TGTGCCAGCACCCAAAAGTGGCGGGGACACGAGCAGTACTTC. Its protein is CASTQKWRGHEQYF. This sequence joins TRBV5-6 and TRBJ2-7, with D perhaps matching TRBD2 (6 bases). The V end lost 6 bases, the J end lost 5 bases, and 18 bases lay between the germline ends. The CDR3 is 14 residues long. Per the germline V gene, CDR1 is SGHDT and CDR2 is YYEEEE.

The chain links TRBV10-2 to TRBJ2-3; a possible D gene is TRBD2 (6 bases). This CDR3 contains 16 residues. V dropped 4 bases and J dropped 4 bases, with 18 bases sitting between them. CDR1 is WSHSY and CDR2 is SAAADI in the germline V gene. CDR3 sequence reads: CASSAPPSPGADTQYF. The CDR3 nucleotides are TGCGCCAGCAGTGCCCCGCCTTCGCCGGGAGCAGATACGCAGTATTTT.